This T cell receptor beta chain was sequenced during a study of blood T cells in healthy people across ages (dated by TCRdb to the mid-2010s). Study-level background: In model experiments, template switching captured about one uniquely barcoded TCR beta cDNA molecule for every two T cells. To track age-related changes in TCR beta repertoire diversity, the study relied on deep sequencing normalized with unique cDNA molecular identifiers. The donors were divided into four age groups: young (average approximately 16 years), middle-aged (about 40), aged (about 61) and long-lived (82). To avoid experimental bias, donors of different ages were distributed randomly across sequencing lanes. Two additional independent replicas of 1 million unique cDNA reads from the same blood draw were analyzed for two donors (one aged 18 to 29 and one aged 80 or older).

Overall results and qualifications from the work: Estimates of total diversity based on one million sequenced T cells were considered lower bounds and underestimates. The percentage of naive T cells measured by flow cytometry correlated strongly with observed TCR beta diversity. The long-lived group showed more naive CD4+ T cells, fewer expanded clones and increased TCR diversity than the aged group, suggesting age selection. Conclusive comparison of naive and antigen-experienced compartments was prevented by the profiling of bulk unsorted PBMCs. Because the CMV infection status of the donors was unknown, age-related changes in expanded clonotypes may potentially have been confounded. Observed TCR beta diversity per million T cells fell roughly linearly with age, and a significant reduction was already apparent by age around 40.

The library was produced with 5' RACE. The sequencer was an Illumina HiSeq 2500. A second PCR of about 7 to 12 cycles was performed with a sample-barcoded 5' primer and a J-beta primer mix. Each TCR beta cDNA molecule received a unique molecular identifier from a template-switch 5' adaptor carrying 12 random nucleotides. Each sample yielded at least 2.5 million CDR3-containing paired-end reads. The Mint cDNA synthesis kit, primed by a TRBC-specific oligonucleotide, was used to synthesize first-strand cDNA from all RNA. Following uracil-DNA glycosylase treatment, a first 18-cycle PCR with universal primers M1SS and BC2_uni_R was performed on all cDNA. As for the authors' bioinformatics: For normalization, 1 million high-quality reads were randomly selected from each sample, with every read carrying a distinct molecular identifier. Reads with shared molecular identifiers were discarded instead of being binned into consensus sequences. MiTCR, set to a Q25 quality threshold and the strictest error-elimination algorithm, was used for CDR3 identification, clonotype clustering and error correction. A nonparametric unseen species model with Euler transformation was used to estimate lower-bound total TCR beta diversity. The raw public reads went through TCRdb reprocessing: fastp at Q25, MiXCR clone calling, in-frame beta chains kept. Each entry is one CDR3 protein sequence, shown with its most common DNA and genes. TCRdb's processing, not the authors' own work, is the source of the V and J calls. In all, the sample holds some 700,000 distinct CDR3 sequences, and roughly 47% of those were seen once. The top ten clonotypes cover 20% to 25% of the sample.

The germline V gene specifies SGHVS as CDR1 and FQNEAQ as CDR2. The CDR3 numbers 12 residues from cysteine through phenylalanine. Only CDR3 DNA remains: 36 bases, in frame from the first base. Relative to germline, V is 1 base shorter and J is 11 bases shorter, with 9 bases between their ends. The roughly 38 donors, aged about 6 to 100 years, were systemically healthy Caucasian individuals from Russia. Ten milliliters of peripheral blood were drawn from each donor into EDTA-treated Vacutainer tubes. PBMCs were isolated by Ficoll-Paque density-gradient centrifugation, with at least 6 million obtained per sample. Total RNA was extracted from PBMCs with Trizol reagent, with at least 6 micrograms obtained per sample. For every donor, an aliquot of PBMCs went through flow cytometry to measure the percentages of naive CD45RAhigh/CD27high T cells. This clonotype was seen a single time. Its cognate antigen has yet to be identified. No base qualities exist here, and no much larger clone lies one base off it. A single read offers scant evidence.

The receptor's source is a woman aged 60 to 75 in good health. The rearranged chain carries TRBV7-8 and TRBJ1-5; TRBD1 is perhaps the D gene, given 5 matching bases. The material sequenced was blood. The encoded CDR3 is CASSLDQGTQHF. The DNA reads TGTGCCAGCAGCTTAGACCAGGGAACCCAGCATTTT.